One T cell receptor beta chain is described in this entry. This clonotype has a count of ten or more. This receptor's antigen is unknown. It has no much larger one-base neighbor in the sample; base qualities were not kept. These data are taken from a study of Graves' ophthalmopathy and Graves' hyperthyroidism (dated by TCRdb to 2016 to 2018). Broadly, across the study: Peripheral blood samples were taken at the time of initial diagnosis, before any treatment was given. The study used TCR beta repertoire signatures to distinguish Graves' ophthalmopathy from Graves' hyperthyroidism and to predict progression to ophthalmopathy. In total, approximately 130 blood samples were TCR-sequenced: approximately 42 ophthalmopathy, about 75 hyperthyroidism and about 17 hyperthyroidism-to-ophthalmopathy patients. A discovery set of 90 to 100 patients (43 ophthalmopathy, 55 to 65 stable hyperthyroidism) was enrolled to explore V-J signatures distinguishing ophthalmopathy from hyperthyroidism. For independent validation, a separate cohort was made up of around 19 hyperthyroidism patients plus 17 patients who later progressed from hyperthyroidism to ophthalmopathy. In about 6 hyperthyroidism patients, the T-cell repertoire of thyroid tissue was compared with the T-cell repertoire of blood. After sampling, hyperthyroidism patients received methimazole starting at 30 mg daily, and ophthalmopathy patients received high-dose intravenous methylprednisolone.

For repertoire sequencing, the TCR beta CDR3 regions were amplified from RNA transcripts. The first round of RT-PCR was done with HTBI primers and the Qiagen OneStep RT-PCR kit, and was followed by a second round of multiplex PCR, then size selection and purification. Libraries were sequenced on an Illumina HiSeq2000 using paired-end 100 bp reads. Regarding the original processing steps: SOAPnuke was used to process the reads, throwing out any read that had adapters, had uncalled bases, had a mean Phred below 15, or lacked an exact constant-primer or identifier match. High-quality paired reads were merged with COPE v1.2.5. Each unique nucleotide sequence was defined as a clonotype, and clonotypes were aligned to IMGT TRB V, D and J references with MiTCR v1.1. The analysis was limited to V-J combinations with a frequency above 0.0001, which together covered 99% to 99.2% of the repertoires. For each V-J combination, a TCR clonal expansion and chaos score was defined as the ratio of F50 clonal expansion to chaos observed in the TCRdist matrix. Features were reduced by Welch's t-statistics and random forest to 10 to 15 V-J combinations, which fed a naive Bayes classifier. The Morisita-Horn index was used to measure how similar the thyroid and blood repertoires were. TCRdb handled the public reads itself, with Q25 trimming in fastp and clone calling in MiXCR, and kept productive beta chains. For every CDR3 protein sequence, its rows merge into one entry that carries the most common genes and DNA. The V and J calls were determined by TCRdb, not by the authors. The sample table shows almost 750,000 distinct CDR3 sequences, and roughly 40% are seen once. The ten most abundant clones make up 44% of the sample.

Paper-wide results and their limitations: Ophthalmopathy was separated from stable hyperthyroidism by the 13-signature model with roughly 88% sensitivity and just under 84% specificity in cross-validation and with 80%/75% in the test set. In validation, the model predicted ophthalmopathy progression with about 70% sensitivity and roughly 72% specificity; about a dozen predicted patients were CT-confirmed with GO in a median of approximately 6.5 months. Sample size was not predetermined statistically, and investigators were not blinded to group allocation. Among expanded thyroid clonotypes with frequency above 0.001, most also showed up in blood, which suggests that blood repertoires may reflect the thyroid immune response.

The V and J ends are trimmed by 5 bases and 8 bases, leaving 18 bases between them. The germline V gene sets CDR1 to SGHAT and CDR2 to FQNNGV. The cysteine opens and the phenylalanine closes a CDR3 of 14 amino acids. The sequence is cut down to CDR3 DNA, 42 bases in frame from base 1. Patients with ophthalmopathy had moderately to severely active disease, with a Clinical Activity Score of 3 or more, a NOSPECS grade of 4 or more, and a disease duration of less than 3 months. Anyone with other autoimmune diseases, uncontrolled infections, pregnancy or lactation was excluded from the study. Clinical symptoms, serum thyroxine, TRAb, thyroid ultrasound and orbital computed tomography were used for diagnosis. Ficoll-Paque density gradient centrifugation was used to isolate PBMCs from 8.5 to 10 ml of fresh peripheral blood. Total RNA was extracted using Trizol reagent, and RNA quality was checked on an Agilent 2100 Bioanalyzer.

The receptor's source is an adult man with Graves' ophthalmopathy. The rearrangement joined TRBV11-2 to TRBJ1-2; no confident D gene assignment can be made. The sequencing input was peripheral blood. The DNA sequence is as follows: TGTGCCAGCAGCCTCGGGAGTTATGGCAGCGGCTACACCTTC. It is translated as CASSLGSYGSGYTF.